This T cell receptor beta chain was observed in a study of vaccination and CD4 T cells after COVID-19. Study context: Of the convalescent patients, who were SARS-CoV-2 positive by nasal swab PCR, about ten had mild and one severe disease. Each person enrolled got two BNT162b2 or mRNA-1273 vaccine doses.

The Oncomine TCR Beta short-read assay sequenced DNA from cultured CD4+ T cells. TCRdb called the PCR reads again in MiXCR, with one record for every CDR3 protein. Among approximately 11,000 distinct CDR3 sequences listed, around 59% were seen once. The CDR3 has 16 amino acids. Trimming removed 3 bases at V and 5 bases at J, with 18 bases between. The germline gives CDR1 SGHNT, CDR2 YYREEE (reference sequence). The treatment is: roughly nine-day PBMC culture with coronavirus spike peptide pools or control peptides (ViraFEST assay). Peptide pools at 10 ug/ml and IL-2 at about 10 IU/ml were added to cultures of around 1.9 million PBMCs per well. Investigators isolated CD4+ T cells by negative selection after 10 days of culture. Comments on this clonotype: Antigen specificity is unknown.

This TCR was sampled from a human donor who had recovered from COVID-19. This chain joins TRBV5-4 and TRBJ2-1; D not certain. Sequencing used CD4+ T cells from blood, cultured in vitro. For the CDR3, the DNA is TGTGCCAGCAGCTACCTTTTACTGGGCCAGCACAATGAGCAGTTCTTC. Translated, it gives CASSYLLLGQHNEQFF. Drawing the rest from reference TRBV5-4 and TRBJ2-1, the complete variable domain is ETGVTQSPTHLIKTRGQQVTLRCSSQSGHNTVSWYQQALGQGPQFIFQYYREEENGRGNFPPRFSGLQFPNYSSELNVNALELDDSALYLCASSYLLLGQHNEQFFGPGTRLTVL.